One and the same sample provided the 14 T cell receptor beta chains below, sequenced in a study of T-cell reconstitution after alpha-beta-depleted transplantation in children. Researchers prepared the TCRbeta library using unique molecular identifiers, the study reports. TCRdb recomputed calls from the PCR reads with MiXCR, one row per CDR3 protein. This sample has around 300,000 distinct CDR3 sequences, with approximately 20% found just once. Material: PBMCs, mostly from graft donor cells, obtained 180 days after TCRalphabeta/CD19-depleted stem cell transplant. These receptors were taken from a male patient aged 5 to 17 who had a stem cell transplant for acute lymphoblastic leukemia, so the T cells may come from the graft donor.

This clonotype was seen repeatedly, ten times or more. The chain links TRBV20-1 to TRBJ2-5; D is undetermined. The germline gives CDR1 DFQATT, CDR2 SNEGSKA (reference sequence). There are 10 residues in the CDR3. V was trimmed by 2 bases and J by 5 bases, leaving 3 bases between them. This chain's CDR3 is CSARRETQYF. The DNA of the CDR3 is TGCAGTGCTAGAAGGGAGACCCAGTACTTC.

The chain links TRBV5-8 to TRBJ1-1, with 8 bases lining up with TRBD1. This CDR3 has 17 amino acids. CDR1 and CDR2 from the germline V gene are SGHTS and YDEGEE. The J segment lost 5 bases and the V segment lost 3 bases, leaving 15 bases of the junction unmatched. Written as DNA, the CDR3 is TGTGCCAGCAGCTCCGGTACATTACAGGGGGAGATGACTGAAGCTTTCTTT. Residues: CASSSGTLQGEMTEAFF. Variable domain in full (rest from reference TRBV5-8 and TRBJ1-1): EAGVTQSPTHLIKTRGQQATLRCSPISGHTSVYWYQQALGLGLQFLLWYDEGEERNRGNFPPRFSGRQFPNYSSELNVNALELEDSALYLCASSSGTLQGEMTEAFFGQGTRLTVV.

The chain combines TRBV21-1 with TRBJ2-3. TRBV21-1 represents a pseudogene. There are 14 residues in the CDR3. CDR3 DNA sequence: TGTGCCAGCAGCAAAGAACCGATTCCAGATACGCAGTATTTT. It specifies CASSKEPIPDTQYF.

The chain uses TRBV28 and TRBJ2-2; D gene uncertain. The CDR3 consists of 14 residues. Germline-derived CDR1 and CDR2 are MDHEN and SYDVKM. V lost 1 base to trimming and J lost 3 bases, with 6 bases between them. The CDR3 loop is CASSLSLYTGELFF. The CDR3 DNA sequence: TGTGCCAGCAGTTTATCTTTGTACACCGGGGAGCTGTTTTTT.

V gene TRBV5-5 combines with J gene TRBJ2-2; D is tentatively TRBD1 or TRBD2 (6 bases each). The V end lost 3 bases, the J end lost 3 bases, and 15 bases lay between the germline ends. CDR1 is SGHKS, CDR2 YYEKEE, per germline (reference sequence). The length of the CDR3 is 16 residues. In DNA, the CDR3 is TGTGCCAGCAGCTCGGGAGCTACAGGGTACACCGGGGAGCTGTTTTTT. Amino acid sequence: CASSSGATGYTGELFF.

This clonotype was recorded many times. The chain carries TRBV4-3 and TRBJ2-3; D may be TRBD1 (5 bases). Germline V CDR1 and CDR2: LGHNA, YSLEER. CDR3 length: 13 amino acids. V shed 1 base and J shed 3 bases, with 5 bases lying between them. The CDR3 bases are TGCGCCAGCAGCCAAGGGACAACAGATACGCAGTATTTT. Translating it yields CASSQGTTDTQYF.

V usage is TRBV5-1 and J usage is TRBJ2-7; no reliable D call. The V gene lost 4 bases and the J gene lost 2 bases, with 16 bases spanning the gap. This CDR3 comprises 15 residues. The germline V gene encodes CDR1 SGHRS and CDR2 YFSETQ. The CDR3 protein is CASSHTVGPPYEQYF. CDR3 DNA sequence: TGCGCCAGCAGCCATACAGTAGGGCCCCCCTACGAGCAGTACTTC. Looking up the rest from reference TRBV5-1 and TRBJ2-7 gives the full variable domain: KAGVTQTPRYLIKTRGQQVTLSCSPISGHRSVSWYQQTPGQGLQFLFEYFSETQRNKGNFPGRFSGRQFSNSRSEMNVSTLELGDSALYLCASSHTVGPPYEQYFGPGTRLTVT.

This clonotype was observed a few times. The CDR3 here is CASSSTSAGRTDTQYF. CDR3 bases: TGTGCCAGCAGTTCAACTAGCGCGGGACGCACAGATACGCAGTATTTT. The gene calls are TRBV7-9 and TRBJ2-3; the match to TRBD2 covers 7 bases. J was trimmed by 1 base and V by 6 bases; bases with no gene match: 10. The CDR3 contains 16 residues. The germline V gene has CDR1 SEHNR and CDR2 FQNEAQ (reference sequence).

This clonotype has just a few counts. CDR3 sequence reads: CASSLEAWYGYTF. CDR3 in DNA: TGCGCCAGCAGCTTGGAGGCCTGGTATGGCTACACCTTC. V usage is TRBV5-1 and J usage is TRBJ1-2; D ambiguous. The CDR3 loop spans 13 amino acids. Germline V gives CDR1 SGHRS, CDR2 YFSETQ. Trimming removed 0 bases at V and 5 bases at J, with 8 bases between. Complete variable domain (other parts from reference TRBV5-1 and TRBJ1-2): KAGVTQTPRYLIKTRGQQVTLSCSPISGHRSVSWYQQTPGQGLQFLFEYFSETQRNKGNFPGRFSGRQFSNSRSEMNVSTLELGDSALYLCASSLEAWYGYTFGSGTRLTVV.

This clonotype was observed a handful of times. The chain couples TRBV20-1 to TRBJ2-7, with 7 bases lining up with TRBD2. Germline lookup yields CDR1 DFQATT and CDR2 SNEGSKA (reference sequence). The CDR3 has 13 amino acids. Trimming removed 6 bases from V and 0 bases from J; junction bases left unmatched: 5. The CDR3 sequence is CSATSDLSYEQYF. In DNA, the CDR3 is TGCAGTGCCACTAGCGACCTCTCCTACGAGCAGTACTTC.

V gene TRBV29-1 combines with J gene TRBJ2-5; 11 nucleotides agree with TRBD1. There are 13 residues in the CDR3. The germline V gene has CDR1 SQVTM and CDR2 ANQGSEA. V shed 7 bases, J shed 5 bases, and the junction held 6 bases outside the gene matches. CDR3 protein: CSGWTGGRETQYF. The CDR3 DNA reads as TGCAGCGGGTGGACAGGGGGCCGGGAGACCCAGTACTTC.

This sequence joins TRBV27 and TRBJ2-2; 7 bases line up with TRBD2. J lost 4 bases, V lost 7 bases, and 3 bases had no gene match. Looked up from germline, CDR1 is MNHEY and CDR2 is SMNVEV (reference sequence). CDR3 length equals 13 residues. In DNA form, the CDR3 reads TGTGCCAGCACGACTAGCAGCACCGGGGAGCTGTTTTTT. Encoded protein: CASTTSSTGELFF.

In DNA, the CDR3 is TGTGCCAGTAGTCCTGGGACGACTTACATCTATGGCTACACCTTC. Protein product: CASSPGTTYIYGYTF. J is TRBJ1-2 and V is TRBV19; TRBD1 is a possible D gene (5 bases). Trimming removed 5 bases from V and 4 bases from J, with 17 bases in between. The CDR3 contains 15 residues. Germline V gene lookup returns CDR1 LNHDA and CDR2 SQIVND (reference sequence).

This clonotype has a handful of counts. The chain is built from TRBV4-1 and TRBJ1-5, with D hard to call. Germline CDR1 and CDR2: MGHRA and YSYEKL. CDR3 length: 17 residues. Trimming took 0 bases from V and 7 from J, leaving 19 bases between them. Here the CDR3 DNA reads TGCGCCAGCAGCCAAGAAGGCTTCAGCCTAAGGAACCAGCCCCAGCATTTT. Residues: CASSQEGFSLRNQPQHF.